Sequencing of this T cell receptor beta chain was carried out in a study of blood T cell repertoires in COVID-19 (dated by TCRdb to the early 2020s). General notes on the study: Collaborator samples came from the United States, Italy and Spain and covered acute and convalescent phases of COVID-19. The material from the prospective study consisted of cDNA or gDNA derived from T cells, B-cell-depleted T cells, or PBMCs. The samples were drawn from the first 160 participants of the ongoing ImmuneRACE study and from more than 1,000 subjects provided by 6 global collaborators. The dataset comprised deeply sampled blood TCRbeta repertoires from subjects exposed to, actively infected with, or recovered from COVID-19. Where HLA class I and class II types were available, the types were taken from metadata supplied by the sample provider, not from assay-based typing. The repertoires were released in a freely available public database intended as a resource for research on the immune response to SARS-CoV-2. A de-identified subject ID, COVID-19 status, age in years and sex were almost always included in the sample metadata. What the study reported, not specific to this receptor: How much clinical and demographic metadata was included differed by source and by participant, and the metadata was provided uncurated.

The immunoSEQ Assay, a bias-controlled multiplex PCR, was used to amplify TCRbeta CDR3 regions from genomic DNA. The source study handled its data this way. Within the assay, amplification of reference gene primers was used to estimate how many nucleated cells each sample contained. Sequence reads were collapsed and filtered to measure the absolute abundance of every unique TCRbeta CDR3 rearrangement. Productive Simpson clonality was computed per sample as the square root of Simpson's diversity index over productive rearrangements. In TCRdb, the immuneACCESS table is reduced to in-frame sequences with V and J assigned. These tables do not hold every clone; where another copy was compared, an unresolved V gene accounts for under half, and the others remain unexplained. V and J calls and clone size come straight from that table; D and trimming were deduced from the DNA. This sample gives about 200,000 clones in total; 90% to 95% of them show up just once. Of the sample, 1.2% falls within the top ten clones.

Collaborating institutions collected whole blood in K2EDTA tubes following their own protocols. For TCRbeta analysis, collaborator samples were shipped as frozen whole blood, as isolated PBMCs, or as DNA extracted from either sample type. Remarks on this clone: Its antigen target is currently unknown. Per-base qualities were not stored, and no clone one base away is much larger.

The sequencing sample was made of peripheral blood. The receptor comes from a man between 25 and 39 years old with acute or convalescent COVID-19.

CDR3 reads: CASSTTSSQETQYF. DNA sequence: TGTGCCAGCAGCACGACTAGCTCCCAAGAGACCCAGTACTTC. The V and J segments used are TRBV7-2 and TRBJ2-5; TRBD2 aligns with 7 central bases. Trimming leaves V shorter by 5 bases and J shorter by 1 base, with the junction holding 4 bases beyond the gene matches. CDR1 and CDR2, per the germline V gene, are SGHTA and FQGNSA. The CDR3 covers 14 residues, taking in both the cysteine and the phenylalanine. CDR3 DNA is the only sequence kept; it has 42 bases, read in frame from the first base.